The entry that follows covers one T cell receptor beta chain sequence. V was clipped by 6 bases and J by 4 bases; unmatched bases: 11. The germline gives CDR1 DFQATT, CDR2 SNEGSKA (reference sequence). The CDR3 runs to 14 residues. The entry originates in a study of blood T cells in healthy people across ages. Primers used in a second PCR of roughly 6 to 12 cycles were a sample-barcoded 5' primer and a J-beta primer mix. Via MiXCR, TCRdb re-called the 5' RACE reads, giving one row per CDR3 protein. The sample lists fewer than 1,200,000 distinct CDR3 sequences, under 30% occurring once. This sample also appeared in a second study, on T cells of mothers and their children.

Sequencing input: blood. This sequence was found in a girl aged 2 to 9 in good health. The chain combines TRBV20-1 with TRBJ2-7; TRBD2 matches at 8 bases. For the CDR3, the DNA is TGCAGTGCCGCTGGTTTAGCGGGACCTTACGAGCAGTACTTC. Its translation: CSAAGLAGPYEQYF.